This T cell receptor (beta chain) was recovered during a study of blood T cell repertoires in COVID-19. Across the study: The samples span acute and convalescent COVID-19 from the United States, Italy and Spain.

Original handling: The authors estimated nucleated cell counts from reference gene primer amplification. Profiling relied on immunoSEQ multiplex PCR, and the TCRdb table lists in-frame clones only, not all of them. That table supplies the V and J calls and clone size; D and trimming were determined from the DNA. The sample shows fewer than 85,000 clones, around 86% of them seen only once. Per the germline V gene, CDR1 is SGHTA and CDR2 is FQGNSA. There are 14 residues in the CDR3. Losses at the gene ends were 6 bases for V and 5 bases for J; bases not matched to a gene: 9. The sample taken for sequencing was peripheral blood. The V call is TRBV7-2, the J call TRBJ2-7, with 8 bases lining up with TRBD1. This clonotype originated in a man aged 50 to 60 with active COVID-19. In DNA, the CDR3 is TGTGCCAGCAGTCCCATGGACAGGGCCAACGAGCAGTACTTC. It is translated as CASSPMDRANEQYF. Together with reference TRBV7-2 and TRBJ2-7, the CDR3 gives the full variable domain: GAGVSQSPSNKVTEKGKDVELRCDPISGHTALYWYRQSLGQGLEFLIYFQGNSAPDKSGLPSDRFSAERTGGSVSTLTIQRTQQEDSAVYLCASSPMDRANEQYFGPGTRLTVT.